The next 25 T cell receptor beta chains were all read from a single sample in a study of T cell changes during pregnancy in multiple sclerosis. The repertoire was sequenced with immunoSEQ multiplex PCR; TCRdb's copy has only in-frame clones and lacks some. The sample lists 55,000 to 70,000 clones, roughly 91% occurring once. The material sequenced was CD4+ T cells from peripheral blood mononuclear cells, taken after pregnancy. The receptors derive from a female donor with multiple sclerosis, enrolled in a pregnancy study.

The count of this clone is one. The J gene is TRBJ1-2, the V gene TRBV4-1, with 8 bases lining up with TRBD1. In germline, CDR1 is MGHRA, CDR2 YSYEKL. The V segment lost 3 bases and the J segment 4 bases; nucleotides outside the gene matches: 4. There are 14 residues in the CDR3. CDR3 in DNA: TGCGCCAGCAGCCACAGGACAGGGACCTATGGCTACACCTTC. Translation gives CASSHRTGTYGYTF.

J is TRBJ2-3 and V is TRBV28; no firm D call. CDR3 length: 14 residues. Looked up from germline, CDR1 is MDHEN and CDR2 is SYDVKM. V was shortened by 3 bases and J by 2 bases, with 9 bases between the two germline ends. CDR3 residues: CASSFARATDTQYF. The CDR3 nucleotides are TGTGCCAGCAGTTTCGCACGAGCCACAGATACGCAGTATTTT.

The chain has TRBV2 and TRBJ2-2; the D gene is possibly TRBD1 (5 bases). The CDR3 is made up of 13 amino acids. Per germline, CDR1 SNHLY and CDR2 FYNNEI. The germline V and J ends were trimmed by 6 bases and 1 base, with 6 bases remaining between them. For the CDR3, the DNA is TGTGCCAGCAGAACAGGGAACACCGGGGAGCTGTTTTTT. Protein product: CASRTGNTGELFF. The full variable domain, its missing parts supplied by reference TRBV2 and TRBJ2-2, is EPEVTQTPSHQVTQMGQEVILRCVPISNHLYFYWYRQILGQKVEFLVSFYNNEISEKSEIFDDQFSVERPDGSNFTLKIRSTKLEDSAMYFCASRTGNTGELFFGEGSRLTVL.

The chain is built from TRBV27 and TRBJ1-4, with 7 bases that match TRBD1. The CDR3 totals 15 residues. With V trimmed by 6 bases and J by 2 bases, 6 bases remained unmatched. Germline-derived CDR1 and CDR2 are MNHEY and SMNVEV (reference sequence). In DNA form, the CDR3 reads TGTGCCAGCAGGCCCTTGGGACAGACTAATGAAAAACTGTTTTTT. This sequence encodes CASRPLGQTNEKLFF. Supplemented by reference TRBV27 and TRBJ1-4, the full variable domain reads EAQVTQNPRYLITVTGKKLTVTCSQNMNHEYMSWYRQDPGLGLRQIYYSMNVEVTDKGDVPEGYKVSRKEKRNFPLILESPSPNQTSLYFCASRPLGQTNEKLFFGSGTQLSVL.

The chain has TRBV5-1 and TRBJ2-2; 10 nucleotides agree with TRBD1. CDR3 length: 15 residues. V lost 5 bases, J lost 3 bases, and 4 bases stayed unmatched. Germline loops: CDR1 SGHRS, CDR2 YFSETQ. The DNA for the CDR3 is TGCGCCAGCAGACCCGGGACAGGGGACACCGGGGAGCTGTTTTTT. Translation gives CASRPGTGDTGELFF. Filled out from reference TRBV5-1 and TRBJ2-2, the complete variable domain reads KAGVTQTPRYLIKTRGQQVTLSCSPISGHRSVSWYQQTPGQGLQFLFEYFSETQRNKGNFPGRFSGRQFSNSRSEMNVSTLELGDSALYLCASRPGTGDTGELFFGEGSRLTVL.

V is TRBV12-5 and J is TRBJ1-1, with D perhaps TRBD1 (5 bases). Trimming pared 0 bases from V and 0 bases from J, leaving 8 bases between. The CDR3 length is 15 residues. Per the germline V gene, CDR1 is LGHNT and CDR2 is FRNRAP. In DNA, the CDR3 is TGTGCTAGTGGTTTGGTGGGGGGTGTGAACACTGAAGCTTTCTTT. It is translated as CASGLVGGVNTEAFF.

This clone was found once. This chain joins TRBV30 and TRBJ1-1; 10 bases are a match to TRBD1. The length of the CDR3 is 15 residues. Germline trimming cut 4 bases from V and 1 base from J; bases unmatched to any gene: 6. Germline V lookup: CDR1 GTSNPN, CDR2 SVGIG (reference sequence). The CDR3, as DNA: TGTGCCTGGACCGACAGGGGGCAGTGGAACACTGAAGCTTTCTTT. Its protein is CAWTDRGQWNTEAFF.

V gene TRBV5-1 combines with J gene TRBJ2-2; 14 bases fit TRBD2. V lost 5 bases, J lost 5 bases, and 8 bases stayed unmatched. CDR1 and CDR2 (germline): SGHRS, YFSETQ. This CDR3 region has 17 residues. The CDR3 sequence: CASRGGTSGSVTGELFF. The CDR3 nucleotides are TGCGCCAGCAGGGGAGGGACTAGCGGGAGCGTGACCGGGGAGCTGTTTTTT.

The chain uses TRBV18 and TRBJ2-5; maybe TRBD2 (5 bases). There are 14 residues in the CDR3. The V end lost 6 bases, the J end lost 5 bases, and 16 bases lay between the germline ends. CDR1 KGHSH and CDR2 LQKENI come from the germline V gene. Here the CDR3 DNA reads TGTGCCAGCTCGACCATAGGAGGAGCGGAGACCCAGTACTTC. Its translation is CASSTIGGAETQYF. Drawing the rest from reference TRBV18 and TRBJ2-5, the complete variable domain is NAGVMQNPRHLVRRRGQEARLRCSPMKGHSHVYWYRQLPEEGLKFMVYLQKENIIDESGMPKERFSAEFPKEGPSILRIQQVVRGDSAAYFCASSTIGGAETQYFGPGTRLLVL.

The chain joins TRBV25-1 to TRBJ2-4, with TRBD2 as a possible D gene (7 bases). V lost 6 bases to trimming and J lost 1 base, with 10 bases between them. The CDR3 loop spans 14 amino acids. The germline V gene encodes CDR1 MGHDK and CDR2 SYGVNS. CDR3 amino acids: CASRGGVAKNIQYF. CDR3 in DNA: TGTGCCAGCAGAGGGGGGGTGGCCAAAAACATTCAGTACTTC. Drawing the rest from reference TRBV25-1 and TRBJ2-4, the complete variable domain is EADIYQTPRYLVIGTGKKITLECSQTMGHDKMYWYQQDPGMELHLIHYSYGVNSTEKGDLSSESTVSRIRTEHFPLTLESARPSHTSQYLCASRGGVAKNIQYFGAGTRLSVL.

This clone was seen once. This chain connects TRBV7-3 to TRBJ1-1; D is possibly TRBD1 (6 bases). V was cut by 6 bases and J by 4 bases, with 12 bases left in between. The germline V gene encodes CDR1 SGHTA and CDR2 FQGTGA. This CDR3 contains 13 residues. CDR3 region: CASSKGEGTEAFF. Here the CDR3 DNA reads TGTGCCAGCAGTAAGGGGGAAGGCACTGAAGCTTTCTTT. The full variable domain, completed using reference TRBV7-3 and TRBJ1-1, is GAGVSQTPSNKVTEKGKYVELRCDPISGHTALYWYRQSLGQGPEFLIYFQGTGAADDSGLPNDRFFAVRPEGSVSTLKIQRTERGDSAVYLCASSKGEGTEAFFGQGTRLTVV.

The V and J genes are TRBV6-5 and TRBJ2-2, with D tentatively TRBD2 (6 bases). V was pared by 2 bases and J by 1 base, with 8 bases between. Looked up from germline, CDR1 is MNHEY and CDR2 is SVGAGI. CDR3 length: 15 residues. CDR3 sequence (DNA): TGTGCCAGCAGTTACGACGGGGGGAACACCGGGGAGCTGTTTTTT. This sequence encodes CASSYDGGNTGELFF.

J is TRBJ2-3 and V is TRBV5-1; the match to TRBD2 covers 11 bases. Germline CDR1 and CDR2: SGHRS and YFSETQ. With V trimmed by 4 bases and J by 0 bases, 10 bases remained unmatched. This CDR3 is 18 amino acids long. CDR3 in DNA: TGCGCCAGCAGCCTGGCCGGGACTAGCGGATATAGCACAGATACGCAGTATTTT. This encodes CASSLAGTSGYSTDTQYF.

This chain joins TRBV19 and TRBJ1-4; unclear D gene. V lost 6 bases to trimming and J lost 4 bases, with 12 bases between them. Germline CDR1 reads LNHDA; CDR2 reads SQIVND (reference sequence). The CDR3 is made up of 14 amino acids. DNA of the CDR3: TGTGCCAGTAGCGGAGGGAGTTTTAATGAAAAACTGTTTTTT. Translation: CASSGGSFNEKLFF.

The chain couples TRBV20-1 to TRBJ2-5; D is ambiguous. The CDR3 spans 11 residues. V lost 4 bases and J lost 0, with 3 bases in between. Germline V gene sequence: CDR1 DFQATT, CDR2 SNEGSKA (reference sequence). DNA for the CDR3: TGCAGTGCTACTCACCAAGAGACCCAGTACTTC. It codes for CSATHQETQYF.

The V and J genes are TRBV5-1 and TRBJ1-2, with D unclear. The CDR3 runs to 13 residues. CDR1 is SGHRS and CDR2 is YFSETQ in the germline V gene. Deletions cut 0 bases from V and 8 bases from J, with 11 bases between. CDR3 sequence (DNA): TGCGCCAGCAGCTTGGAAGCGGGAGGCGGCTACACCTTC. Its protein is CASSLEAGGGYTF.

V and J are TRBV19 and TRBJ1-1, with TRBD1 matching 10 bases. Looked up from germline, CDR1 is LNHDA and CDR2 is SQIVND (reference sequence). The CDR3 spans 12 residues. V lost 7 bases, J lost 7 bases, and 3 bases stayed unmatched. The chain's CDR3 is CASTRDRGEAFF. DNA of the CDR3: TGTGCCAGTACCCGGGACAGGGGTGAAGCTTTCTTT.

The gene calls are TRBV19 and TRBJ1-1, with a weak D call TRBD1 (5 bases). This CDR3 is 17 amino acids long. V was trimmed by 7 bases and J by 0 bases, leaving 21 bases between them. Germline V gene lookup returns CDR1 LNHDA and CDR2 SQIVND (reference sequence). This CDR3 reads CASTSAKGPRLNTEAFF. CDR3 coding DNA: TGTGCCAGTACATCTGCCAAGGGGCCTCGACTGAACACTGAAGCTTTCTTT.

This clone was recorded once. The chain joins TRBV5-4 to TRBJ2-7; 10 bases line up with TRBD2. CDR1 is SGHNT, CDR2 YYREEE, per germline (reference sequence). The CDR3 is 15 residues long. V dropped 4 bases and J dropped 1; count of bases not matched to a gene: 5. DNA for the CDR3: TGTGCCAGCAGCCGTAGCGGGAGGTCTTCCTACGAGCAGTACTTC. Translating gives CASSRSGRSSYEQYF. The entire variable domain, with the rest obtained from reference TRBV5-4 and TRBJ2-7, is as follows: ETGVTQSPTHLIKTRGQQVTLRCSSQSGHNTVSWYQQALGQGPQFIFQYYREEENGRGNFPPRFSGLQFPNYSSELNVNALELDDSALYLCASSRSGRSSYEQYFGPGTRLTVT.

CDR3 in amino acids: CASSRDRDTEAFF. The CDR3 DNA follows: TGTGCCAGCAGCAGGGACAGGGACACTGAAGCTTTCTTT. The chain employs TRBV6-5 and TRBJ1-1, with TRBD1 identical over 9 bases. The CDR3 has 13 residues. The germline V gene encodes CDR1 MNHEY and CDR2 SVGAGI. V shed 6 bases, J shed 3 bases, and the junction held 2 bases outside the gene matches.

V is TRBV30 and J is TRBJ2-7, with D possibly TRBD1 on 5 matching bases. Germline lookup yields CDR1 GTSNPN and CDR2 SVGIG (reference sequence). Trimming removed 3 bases at V and 0 bases at J, with 15 bases between. The CDR3 contains 15 residues. Here the CDR3 reads CAWRWGRRSSYEQYF. CDR3 bases: TGTGCCTGGAGGTGGGGCAGAAGGAGCTCCTACGAGCAGTACTTC.

This clone was counted once. The chain links TRBV29-1 to TRBJ1-1, with D possibly being TRBD1 (6 bases). Germline CDR1 reads SQVTM; CDR2 reads ANQGSEA. Trimming stripped 6 bases from V and 0 bases from J, with 20 bases between. This CDR3 is 16 amino acids long. Here the CDR3 DNA reads TGCAGCGTGAAAACAGGGTTTTCCCCGATGAACACTGAAGCTTTCTTT. Amino acids: CSVKTGFSPMNTEAFF. Variable domain in full (rest from reference TRBV29-1 and TRBJ1-1): SAVISQKPSRDICQRGTSLTIQCQVDSQVTMMFWYRQQPGQSLTLIATANQGSEATYESGFVIDKFPISRPNLTFSTLTVSNMSPEDSSIYLCSVKTGFSPMNTEAFFGQGTRLTVV.

The chain combines TRBV7-2 with TRBJ2-2, with a possible D match to TRBD1 (5 bases). From germline, CDR1 is SGHTA and CDR2 FQGNSA. The CDR3 is made up of 14 amino acids. V lost 1 base, J lost 8 bases, and 11 bases lay in between. In nucleotides, the CDR3 is TGTGCCAGCAGCTTAGGGGGCGTCGCGGGGGAGCTGTTTTTT. Protein sequence: CASSLGGVAGELFF.

The chain recombines TRBV5-1 with TRBJ2-3, with a tentative D call TRBD1 (6 bases). The CDR3 consists of 15 residues. Germline CDR1 is SGHRS and CDR2 is YFSETQ. With 4 bases removed from V and 2 bases from J, the gap between germline ends came to 14 bases. Here the CDR3 reads CASSLRGTHTDTQYF. In DNA, the CDR3 is TGCGCCAGCAGCCTGAGGGGGACCCACACAGATACGCAGTATTTT.

In its sample, this clone was seen once. This chain joins TRBV7-3 and TRBJ1-6; D is uncertain. CDR1 SGHTA and CDR2 FQGTGA come from the germline V gene. The CDR3 loop spans 13 amino acids. The germline V and J ends were trimmed by 2 bases and 8 bases, with 7 bases remaining between them. CDR3 coding DNA: TGTGCCAGCAGCTTAGAAAGCCATTCACCCCTCCACTTT. This gives the protein CASSLESHSPLHF.